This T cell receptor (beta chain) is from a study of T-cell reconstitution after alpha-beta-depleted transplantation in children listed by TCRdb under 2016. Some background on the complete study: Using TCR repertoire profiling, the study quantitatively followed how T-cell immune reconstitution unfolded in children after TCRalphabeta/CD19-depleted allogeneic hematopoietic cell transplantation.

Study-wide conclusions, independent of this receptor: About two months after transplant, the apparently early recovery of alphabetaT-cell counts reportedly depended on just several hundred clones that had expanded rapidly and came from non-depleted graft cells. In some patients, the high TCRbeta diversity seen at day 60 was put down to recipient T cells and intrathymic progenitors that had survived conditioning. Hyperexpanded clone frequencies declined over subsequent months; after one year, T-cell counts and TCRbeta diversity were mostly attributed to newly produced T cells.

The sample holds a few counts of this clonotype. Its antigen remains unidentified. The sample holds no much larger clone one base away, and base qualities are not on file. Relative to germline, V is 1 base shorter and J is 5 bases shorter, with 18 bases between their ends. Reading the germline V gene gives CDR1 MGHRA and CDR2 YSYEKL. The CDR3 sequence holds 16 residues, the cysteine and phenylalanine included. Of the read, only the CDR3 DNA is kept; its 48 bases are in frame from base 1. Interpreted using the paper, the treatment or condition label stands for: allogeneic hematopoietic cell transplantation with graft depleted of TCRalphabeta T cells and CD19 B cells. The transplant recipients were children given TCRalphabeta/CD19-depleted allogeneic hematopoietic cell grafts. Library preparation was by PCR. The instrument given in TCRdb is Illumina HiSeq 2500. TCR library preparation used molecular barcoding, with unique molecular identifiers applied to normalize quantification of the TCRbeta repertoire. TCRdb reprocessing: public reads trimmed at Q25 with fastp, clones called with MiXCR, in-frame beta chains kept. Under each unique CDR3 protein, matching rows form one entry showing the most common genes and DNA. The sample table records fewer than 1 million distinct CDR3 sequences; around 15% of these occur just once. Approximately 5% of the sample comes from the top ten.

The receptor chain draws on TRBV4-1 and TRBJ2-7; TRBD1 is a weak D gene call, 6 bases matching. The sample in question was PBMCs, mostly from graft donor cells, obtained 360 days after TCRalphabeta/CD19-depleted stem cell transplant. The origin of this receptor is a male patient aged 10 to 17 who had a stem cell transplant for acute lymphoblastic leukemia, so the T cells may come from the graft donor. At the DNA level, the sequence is TGCGCCAGCAGCCAAGTGCTGAAGGCCAGGGGCCACGAGCAGTACTTC. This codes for CASSQVLKARGHEQYF.